This TCR beta chain was recorded in a study of cytomegalovirus exposure and HLA in healthy donors. Background on the study: The 95 to 150 validation repertoires used a platform that matched the one used for the roughly 700 first-cohort repertoires, as a later analysis reported.

On this clone itself: Its matching antigen is unknown.

Germline V gene lookup returns CDR1 SGHRS and CDR2 YFSETQ. Between the trimmed V and J ends, which lost 0 bases and 5 bases, there was a span of 9 bases. This CDR3 has 13 residues. Findings and caveats of the study: Most TCR sequences were seen very rarely across donors, but some public TCRs occurred in many. Accounts indicate the classifier identified cytomegalovirus status with strong specificity and sensitivity.

Clones were read by immunoSEQ multiplex PCR, and TCRdb kept only the in-frame ones, dropping some. Of about 120,000 clones listed, approximately 90% are singletons. This clonotype originated in a man aged 18-30 years in good health and CMV-seropositive. The chain carries TRBV5-1 and TRBJ2-7; the D gene is possibly TRBD2 (5 bases). Sequencing was carried out using PBMCs. The CDR3 protein is CASSLDRGNEQYF. DNA for the CDR3: TGCGCCAGCAGCTTGGATCGGGGTAACGAGCAGTACTTC.